This section outlines one T cell receptor beta chain sequence together with its context. Specified treatment: oral pan-JAK inhibitor, 5-10 mg twice daily. The CDR3 has 13 residues. Trimming took off 4 bases at V and 8 bases at J, with 17 bases between the two ends. CDR1 is GTSNPN, CDR2 SVGIG, per germline (reference sequence). The data are from a study of CD8+ T cells in alopecia areata. Investigators isolated RNA and reverse transcribed it into cDNA to act as the sequencing template. Generated by immunoSEQ multiplex PCR, the TCRdb table keeps only in-frame clones and is missing some. The data contain about 260,000 clones, about 60% of them singletons.

Source: CD4+ T cells sorted from blood, taken around week 54, from a patient treated with tofacitinib. The source is a human donor with alopecia areata. The chain joins TRBV30 to TRBJ1-2; D unclear. CDR3 nucleotides: TGTGCCTGGACCCGGCTCTCGGACGGGGGCTACACCTTC. Its translation is CAWTRLSDGGYTF.